This T cell receptor (beta chain) was profiled in a study of T cell changes during pregnancy in multiple sclerosis. Profiling relied on immunoSEQ multiplex PCR, and the TCRdb table lists in-frame clones only, not all of them. The repertoire holds approximately 30,000 clones, approximately 90% seen once, with approximately 12% in the top ten. Sequenced material: CD8+ T cells from peripheral blood mononuclear cells, taken before pregnancy. This clonotype originated in a female donor with multiple sclerosis, enrolled in a pregnancy study.

CDR3 in amino acids: CASSLTGSSYEQYF. The CDR3 DNA is TGTGCCAGCAGTTTAACGGGGAGCTCCTACGAGCAGTACTTC. This sequence joins TRBV27 and TRBJ2-7, with a weak D call TRBD2 (5 bases). CDR1 is MNHEY, CDR2 SMNVEV, per germline (reference sequence). The V end lost 2 bases, the J end lost 0 bases, and 8 bases lay between the germline ends. The CDR3 consists of 14 residues.